The rows below give T cell receptor beta chains drawn from one sample of a study of T cells in Graves' hyperthyroidism and ophthalmopathy. Using its own MiXCR run on the multiplex PCR reads, TCRdb lists one record per CDR3 protein. The sample lists about 480,000 distinct CDR3 sequences, approximately 23% occurring once. Sequenced material: blood. Receptors originate from a woman between 65 and 79 years old with Graves' ophthalmopathy. The CDR3 runs from the conserved cysteine through the conserved F or W. D genes are given only for firm matches. The size field is filled for only some rows; it gives once, few, many or a size class.

clone_size j_call d_call v_call cdr3_nt cdr3_aa
few TRBJ2-4 NA TRBV19 TGTGCCAGTAGTATAATCTCGACGGCAGCTACCAAAAACATTCAGTACTTC CASSIISTAATKNIQYF
few TRBJ1-4 TRBD1 TRBV29-1 TGCAGCGTGAGGTGGCCGGGACAGGGACAGGAAAAACTGTTTTTT CSVRWPGQGQEKLFF
NA TRBJ2-7 NA TRBV28 TGTGCCAGCCAAGAGGTCGCCTACGAGCAGTACTTC CASQEVAYEQYF
few TRBJ2-3 NA TRBV9 TGTGCCAGCAGCGTAAGAGGCCGTTCTAGCACAGATACGCAGTATTTT CASSVRGRSSTDTQYF
NA TRBJ2-1 TRBD2 TRBV18 TGTGCCAGCTCACGAAGGACTAGCGGGAGCAATGAGCAGTTCTTC CASSRRTSGSNEQFF
NA TRBJ2-3 TRBD1 TRBV27 TGTGCCAGCAGCCACCAGGGGGCAGATACGCAGTATTTT CASSHQGADTQYF
few TRBJ2-7 TRBD2 TRBV3-1 TGTGCCAGCAGCCAAGGTATCCCGGGACTAGTGGGGAACGAGCAGTACTTC CASSQGIPGLVGNEQYF
NA TRBJ2-1 TRBD2 TRBV7-9 TGTGCCAGCAGGCTAGCGGGAGGGCGAGATGGTGAGCAGTTCTTC CASRLAGGRDGEQFF
many TRBJ2-1 TRBD2 TRBV12-3/TRBV12-4 TGTGCCAGCACCACATGGCTAGCGGGAGGATATGAGCAGTTCTTC CASTTWLAGGYEQFF
NA TRBJ2-6 NA TRBV11-2 TGTGCCAGCAGCCTCCCGGGCGGGCCGAGCTCTGGGGCCAACGTCCTGACTTTC CASSLPGGPSSGANVLTF
NA TRBJ2-1 NA TRBV6-5 TGTGTCAGCAGTTATAGGGTGGCAAGAACCTACAATGAGCAGTTCTTC CVSSYRVARTYNEQFF
few TRBJ1-5 NA TRBV28 TGTGCCAGCAGTACCCAACTGGGGGGCATGGGCAATCAGCCCCAGCATTTT CASSTQLGGMGNQPQHF
NA TRBJ2-7 NA TRBV5-6 TGTGCCAGCAGCAGAACCGACGCGGCCTACGAGCAGTACTTC CASSRTDAAYEQYF
few TRBJ2-5 NA TRBV2 TGTGCCAGTCACCGCACGGCCCACCGGGGACAAGAGACCCAGTACTTC CASHRTAHRGQETQYF
few TRBJ1-1 TRBD1 TRBV30 TGTGCCTGGAGGTGGGGACAGGGAGCCACTGAAGCTTTCTTT CAWRWGQGATEAFF
many TRBJ2-4 TRBD1 TRBV12-3/TRBV12-4 TGTGCCAGCAGTTCACCGGGACAGCGGAACATTCAGTACTTC CASSSPGQRNIQYF
many TRBJ1-1 TRBD1 TRBV20-1 TGCAGTGCCAGGGGGGGGAACACTGAAGCTTTCTTT CSARGGNTEAFF
NA TRBJ1-3 NA TRBV11-2 TGTGCCAGCAGCCCATCGGGGGCGTTGGGAAACACCATATATTTT CASSPSGALGNTIYF
NA TRBJ2-7 TRBD2 TRBV28 TGTGCCAGCGGTGGGACTAGCCCCTACGAGCAGTACTTC CASGGTSPYEQYF
NA TRBJ2-5 TRBD1 TRBV10-3 TGTGCCATACAACAGGGGTGGCAAGAGACCCAGTACTTC CAIQQGWQETQYF
few TRBJ1-5 NA TRBV19 TGTGCCAGTACCCCGCTACCGGGGGTGGGCAATCAGCCCCAGCATTTT CASTPLPGVGNQPQHF
few TRBJ2-1 NA TRBV20-1 TGCAGTGCTAGAGAACAGGTCAATGAGCAGTTCTTC CSAREQVNEQFF
NA TRBJ2-2 NA TRBV30 TGTGCCTGGAGTGTCGTGGGGGGCACCGGGGAGCTGTTTTTT CAWSVVGGTGELFF
few TRBJ2-7 NA TRBV12-3/TRBV12-4 TGTGCCAGCAGTTTTAAGGACATAGTCGATGACGAGCAGTACTTC CASSFKDIVDDEQYF